This T cell receptor (beta chain) comes out of a study of shared clonotypes between healthy human individuals. Investigators spread the genomic DNA of each subset evenly over several immunoSEQ plates. In the authors' workflow: Filtering was not the same, since immunoSEQ gave junction-only sequences without quality scores. Sequencing was performed with immunoSEQ multiplex PCR; in TCRdb, only in-frame clones are kept and a portion is missing. From that table come the V and J calls and clone size; the DNA was used to work out D and trimming. The data contain about 450,000 clones, roughly three quarters of them seen just once; the ten biggest clones take up 13%. Germline V gives CDR1 MGHDK, CDR2 SYGVNS. This CDR3 comprises 13 residues. Trimming removed 2 bases from V and 4 bases from J, with 9 bases in between. Notes on the study in general: It was the few donors that limited the genetic and exposure-history diversity represented.

This clone was picked up a small number of times. Its specificity is unknown. The sequenced sample was PBMCs. The TCR comes from a woman between 40 and 55 years old in good health. Some clones in this sample may be carry-over from other donors' samples. The chain employs TRBV25-1 and TRBJ2-7, with D perhaps given as TRBD1 or TRBD2 (5 bases each). The DNA of the CDR3 is TGTGCCAGCAGTGAAGGGACGGAGTACGAGCAGTACTTC. It yields the protein CASSEGTEYEQYF.